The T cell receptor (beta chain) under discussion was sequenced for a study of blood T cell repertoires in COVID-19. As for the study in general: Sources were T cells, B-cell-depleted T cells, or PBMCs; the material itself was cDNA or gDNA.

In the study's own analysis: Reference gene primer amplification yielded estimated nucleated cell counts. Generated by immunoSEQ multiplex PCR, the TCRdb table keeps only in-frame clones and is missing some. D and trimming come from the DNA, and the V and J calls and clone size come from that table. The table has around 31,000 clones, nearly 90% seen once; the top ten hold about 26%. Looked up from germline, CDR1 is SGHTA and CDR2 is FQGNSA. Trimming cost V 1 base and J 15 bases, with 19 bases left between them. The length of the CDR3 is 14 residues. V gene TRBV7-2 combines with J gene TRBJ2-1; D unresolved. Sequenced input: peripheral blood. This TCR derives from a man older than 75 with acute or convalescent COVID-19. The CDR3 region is CASSLVKTRVPGFF. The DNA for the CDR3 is TGTGCCAGCAGCTTAGTCAAGACCCGGGTCCCGGGGTTCTTC.